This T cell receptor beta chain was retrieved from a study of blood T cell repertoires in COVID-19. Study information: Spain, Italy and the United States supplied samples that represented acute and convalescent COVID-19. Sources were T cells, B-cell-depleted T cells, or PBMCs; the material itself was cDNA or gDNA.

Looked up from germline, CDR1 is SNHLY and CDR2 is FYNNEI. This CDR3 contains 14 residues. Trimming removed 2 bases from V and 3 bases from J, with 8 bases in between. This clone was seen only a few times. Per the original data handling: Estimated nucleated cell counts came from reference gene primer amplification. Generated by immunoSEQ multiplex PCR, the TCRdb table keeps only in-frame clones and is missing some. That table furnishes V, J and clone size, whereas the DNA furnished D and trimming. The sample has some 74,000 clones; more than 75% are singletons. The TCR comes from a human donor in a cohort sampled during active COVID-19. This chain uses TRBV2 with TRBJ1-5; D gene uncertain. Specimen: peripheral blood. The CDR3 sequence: CASSELANNQPQHF. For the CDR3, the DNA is TGTGCCAGCAGTGAATTGGCAAACAATCAGCCCCAGCATTTT.